The TCR beta chain under discussion was sequenced for a study of CD8 T cells in Susac syndrome. CDR3 size: 18 residues. Per the germline V gene, CDR1 is MGHRA and CDR2 is YSYEKL. The V gene end was trimmed by 1 base and the J gene end by 0 bases; junction bases not matched to a gene: 9. With random hexamers, about 0.5 to 1 ug RNA was reverse transcribed. TCRdb called the immunoSEQ multiplex PCR reads again in MiXCR, with one record for every CDR3 protein. The data hold about 180,000 distinct CDR3 sequences, with under 95% observed a single time. The rearrangement links TRBV4-1 to TRBJ2-3, with 8 bases matching TRBD2. The receptor was isolated from a human donor with Susac syndrome. Material for sequencing was CD4+ T cells from PBMCs. The CDR3 DNA reads as TGCGCCAGCAGCCAAGGTCGGGTTAGCGGGGAAAGCACAGATACGCAGTATTTT. This sequence encodes CASSQGRVSGESTDTQYF.